This T cell receptor beta chain was identified during a study of identical twins. With 6 bases clipped from V and 6 bases from J, the junction kept 8 bases outside the gene matches. The CDR3 runs 14 residues. Germline-derived CDR1 and CDR2 are SGHRS and YFSETQ. Overall study results and limits: Among monozygotic twins, out-of-frame TCR alpha sharing exceeded what models predicted. Whereas memory repertoires showed no such difference, abundant cord blood beta clonotypes carried fewer insertions.

TCRdb re-called the 5' RACE reads with MiXCR, one entry per CDR3 protein. This table has 1,800,000 or so distinct CDR3 sequences, about 30% appearing once. Comment on this clonotype: Its target is unknown.

Sequenced material: cord blood. The chain links TRBV5-1 to TRBJ2-1; TRBD1 matches at 8 bases. The receptor was derived from a newborn girl in good health. The CDR3 reads CASTSGGRPNEQFF. As DNA, the CDR3 is TGCGCCAGCACCTCAGGGGGCAGGCCCAATGAGCAGTTCTTC.